This T cell receptor beta chain came from a study of cytomegalovirus exposure and HLA in healthy donors (dated by TCRdb to about 2017). Regarding the complete study: The 650 to 750 repertoires of the first cohort and the roughly 110 validation repertoires were produced on the same platform, according to a later analysis. High-throughput TCR immunosequencing, statistical association of individual TCRs with disease status, and machine learning were combined to predict cytomegalovirus infection status. A separate validation cohort of more than 100 different subjects was used in addition to the roughly 620-subject first cohort. The aim of the study was to test whether cataloging public T cell receptors could identify signatures of past pathogen exposure.

The donors belonged to the validation cohort of 120 subjects, which was separate from the approximately 610-subject first cohort. This clone was recorded once. The target of this receptor is not known. No much larger clone is present one base from it, and per-base qualities are unavailable. Preparation of the library involved the immunoSEQ multiplex PCR assay. Regarding the original processing steps: A statistical classification framework was built to diagnose cytomegalovirus status from the catalog of TCR beta chain sequences. Entries here come from immuneACCESS through TCRdb and include only in-frame sequences with V and J called. Some clones fail to appear in such tables; in the studies checked, an unresolved V gene covers under half of the shortfall, and the cause of the remainder is unknown. V and J calls and clone size follow that table, whereas D and trimming were derived from the DNA. The sample records 150,000 to 160,000 clones, roughly 86% of which are singletons. The ten most abundant clones make up roughly 1.9% of the sample.

Paper-wide results and their limitations: According to the authors, the approach could potentially be generalized to other disease states and immunological phenotypes. The validation cohort had no HLA typing available for a later analysis, so co-occurrence within that cohort was assessed over all 130 or so repertoires. In both the original and validation cohorts, the classifier was reported to diagnose cytomegalovirus status with high specificity and sensitivity. Three of the identified cytomegalovirus-associated TCR beta chains were confirmed in vitro to be specific for cytomegalovirus antigens. A later analysis found that TCRs clustered in the first cohort also tended to co-occur in the roughly 120 validation repertoires, with more than 90% of cluster scores above 0. A total of roughly 160 TCR beta chains were listed by the study as associated with cytomegalovirus. Across donors, most TCR sequences were observed very rarely, whereas some public TCRs were present in many individuals.

Sequences were obtained from PBMCs. This TCR came from a human donor in good health.

The CDR3 reads as follows: CSVSSGPNTGELFF. The DNA is TGCAGCGTTTCAAGCGGACCGAACACCGGGGAGCTGTTTTTT. The rearrangement joined TRBV29-1 to TRBJ2-2; TRBD2 could be the D gene, as 5 bases match. V and J are truncated by 5 bases and 0 bases respectively, leaving an intervening sequence of 10 bases. From the cysteine through the phenylalanine, the CDR3 covers 14 amino acids. Only the CDR3 part of the read is kept: 42 bases, read in frame from the first base. Based on the germline V gene, the CDR1 and CDR2 sequences are SQVTM and ANQGSEA.